The clone carrying this TCR beta chain was found a few times. Antigen unknown. Trimming cost V 3 bases and J 5 bases, with 14 bases left between them. CDR3 length: 15 amino acids. The sample comes from a study of T cells in Graves' hyperthyroidism and ophthalmopathy. Study-level points and caveats: Ophthalmopathy onset followed model prediction by a median about 6.5 months. Also found in blood were most expanded thyroid clonotypes above 0.001.

Reasons for excluding patients were uncontrolled infection, other autoimmune disease, pregnancy or lactation. Clinical symptoms, serum thyroxine, TRAb, thyroid ultrasound and orbital computed tomography informed diagnoses. The source material, RNA transcripts, was used to amplify TCR beta CDR3 regions. RT-PCR in the first round (using the HTBI primer set) targeted the TCR CDR3. TCRdb itself ran the multiplex PCR reads through MiXCR, one entry per CDR3 protein. The sample lists more than 650,000 distinct CDR3 sequences; about 15% were seen once. The chain employs TRBV12-3 or TRBV12-4 and TRBJ2-1; D is ambiguous. The source material was blood. The origin of this receptor is a woman aged 18-35 years with Graves' hyperthyroidism. CDR3 in amino acids: CASSLNPRGNNEQFF. DNA of the CDR3: TGTGCCAGCAGTTTGAACCCCAGAGGAAACAATGAGCAGTTCTTC.